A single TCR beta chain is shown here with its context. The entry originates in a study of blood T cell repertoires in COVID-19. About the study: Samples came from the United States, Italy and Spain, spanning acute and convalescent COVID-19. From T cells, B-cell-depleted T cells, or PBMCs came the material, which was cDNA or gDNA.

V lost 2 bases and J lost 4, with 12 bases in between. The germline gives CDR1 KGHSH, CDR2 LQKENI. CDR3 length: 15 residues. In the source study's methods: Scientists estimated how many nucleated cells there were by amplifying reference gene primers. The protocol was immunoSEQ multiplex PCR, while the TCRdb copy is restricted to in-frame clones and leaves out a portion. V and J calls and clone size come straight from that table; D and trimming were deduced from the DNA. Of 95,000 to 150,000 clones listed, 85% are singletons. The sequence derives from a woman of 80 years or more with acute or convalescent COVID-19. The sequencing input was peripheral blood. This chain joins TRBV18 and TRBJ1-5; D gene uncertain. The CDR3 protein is CASSPEGERNQPQHF. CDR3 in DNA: TGTGCCAGCTCACCAGAGGGCGAGAGGAATCAGCCCCAGCATTTT. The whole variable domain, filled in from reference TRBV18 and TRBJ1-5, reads NAGVMQNPRHLVRRRGQEARLRCSPMKGHSHVYWYRQLPEEGLKFMVYLQKENIIDESGMPKERFSAEFPKEGPSILRIQQVVRGDSAAYFCASSPEGERNQPQHFGDGTRLSIL.